This passage covers 21 T cell receptor beta chains from one sample sequenced in a study of T cell responses to AZD1222 COVID-19 vaccine. Some clones are missing from TCRdb's copy, which holds only in-frame ones; the method was immunoSEQ multiplex PCR. Here the sample spans over 100,000 clones, roughly 86% being singletons. This material consisted of peripheral blood, taken on day 0 of AZD1222 vaccination. These receptors all stem from an adult in good health.

The genes are TRBV2 and TRBJ2-5, with TRBD1 as a possible D gene (6 bases). V lost 5 bases and J lost 2, with 12 bases in between. Germline CDR1 and CDR2: SNHLY and FYNNEI. The CDR3 runs 14 residues. CDR3 in amino acids: CASSTHRDQETQYF. CDR3 nucleotide sequence: TGTGCCAGCAGTACCCACAGGGATCAAGAGACCCAGTACTTC.

The rearrangement joins TRBV7-9 to TRBJ2-5, with no clear D. Trimming left V 5 bases short and J 5 bases short, with 12 bases between. Germline values: CDR1 SEHNR, CDR2 FQNEAQ (reference sequence). The CDR3 consists of 13 residues. DNA of the CDR3: TGTGCCAGCAGCGCTCCTGTGGGGGAGACCCAGTACTTC. The encoded protein is CASSAPVGETQYF.

CDR3 sequence (DNA): TGTGCCAGCAGCTTAGAAGAAGCCATGGAACAGTTCTTC. It codes for CASSLEEAMEQFF. The chain joins TRBV11-3 to TRBJ2-1; D unresolved. Per germline, CDR1 SGHNT and CDR2 YENEEA. V lost 0 bases and J 13 bases, leaving 13 bases between the germline ends. CDR3 size: 13 residues.

The chain recombines TRBV6-5 with TRBJ1-2; TRBD1 matches 12 bases. After removal of 4 bases from V and 3 bases from J, the junction contained 6 bases not matched to a gene. In germline, CDR1 is MNHEY, CDR2 SVGAGI. CDR3 length: 16 amino acids. The CDR3 region is CASSFGTGGDYYGYTF. The CDR3 DNA is TGTGCCAGCAGTTTCGGGACAGGGGGCGACTACTATGGCTACACCTTC.

This clone was seen just once. The genes are TRBV27 and TRBJ2-1; 10 nucleotides agree with TRBD2. Per the germline V gene, CDR1 is MNHEY and CDR2 is SMNVEV (reference sequence). J lost 4 bases, V lost 6 bases, and 12 bases had no gene match. This CDR3 is 17 amino acids long. The chain's CDR3 is CASSHRGSGGPYNEQFF. The CDR3 nucleotides are TGTGCCAGCAGCCACCGGGGTAGCGGGGGGCCATACAATGAGCAGTTCTTC.

This chain connects TRBV5-5 to TRBJ1-6; 7 positions agree with TRBD1. Per the germline V gene, CDR1 is SGHKS and CDR2 is YYEKEE (reference sequence). With 3 bases clipped from V and 10 bases from J, the junction kept 10 bases outside the gene matches. This CDR3 is built from 15 residues. For the CDR3, the DNA is TGTGCCAGCAGCTCGTTCCCGACAGGGAACTCACCCCTCCACTTT. This encodes CASSSFPTGNSPLHF.

The rearrangement joins TRBV23-1 to TRBJ1-5; D uncertain. TRBV23-1 falls under the ORF class, with uncertain function. The germline V and J ends were trimmed by 3 bases and 6 bases, with 18 bases remaining between them. The CDR3 length is 16 residues. The CDR3 DNA is TGCGCCAGCAGTCAGGGGAATCGAGGGATACGTCAGCCCCAGCATTTT. Its protein product is CASSQGNRGIRQPQHF.

The rearrangement links TRBV19 to TRBJ1-2; D is perhaps TRBD1 (6 bases). Trimming left V 5 bases short and J 2 bases short, with 15 bases between. Germline V gives CDR1 LNHDA, CDR2 SQIVND (reference sequence). CDR3 length equals 15 residues. The CDR3 is CASSSFRTDNYGYTF. The DNA of the CDR3 is TGTGCCAGTAGTTCATTTCGGACAGACAACTATGGCTACACCTTC.

The chain uses TRBV27 and TRBJ1-2; a weak D match, TRBD1 (5 bases). The germline gives CDR1 MNHEY, CDR2 SMNVEV (reference sequence). Trimming cost V 5 bases and J 8 bases, with 15 bases left between them. This CDR3 comprises 13 residues. The CDR3 loop reads CASSPGWRQGYTF. CDR3 sequence (DNA): TGTGCCAGCAGTCCAGGGTGGAGACAGGGCTACACCTTC.

The chain couples TRBV12-3 or TRBV12-4 to TRBJ1-1; D unclear. This CDR3 is 12 amino acids long. With 1 base removed from V and 8 bases from J, the gap between germline ends came to 8 bases. CDR3 region: CASSLGQFEAFF. CDR3 bases: TGTGCCAGCAGTTTAGGGCAGTTCGAAGCTTTCTTT.

J is TRBJ2-1 and V is TRBV9; D remains ambiguous. The germline V gene has CDR1 SGDLS and CDR2 YYNGEE. V was cut by 3 bases and J by 9 bases, with 19 bases left in between. The CDR3 spans 15 residues. DNA of the CDR3: TGTGCCAGCAGCGAGACTCCCATGAGTTCGTCTGAGCAGTTCTTC. This gives the protein CASSETPMSSSEQFF.

This clone turned up a few times. DNA of the CDR3: TGTGCCAGCAGCCCGGACACTGAAGCTTTCTTT. This codes for CASSPDTEAFF. The genes are TRBV6-5 and TRBJ1-1, with D uncertain. This CDR3 region has 11 residues. Trimming pared 6 bases from V and 3 bases from J, leaving 5 bases between. From germline, CDR1 is MNHEY and CDR2 SVGAGI.

This chain connects TRBV28 to TRBJ1-4, with D perhaps matching TRBD1 (6 bases). With 8 bases removed from V and 8 bases from J, the gap between germline ends came to 15 bases. CDR1 and CDR2 (germline): MDHEN, SYDVKM. The CDR3 spans 13 residues. CDR3 sequence (DNA): TGTGCCAGCCTCTTTTCAGGGGAGGAAAAACTGTTTTTT. It specifies CASLFSGEEKLFF.

The gene calls are TRBV9 and TRBJ2-2; 7 nucleotides align to TRBD2. Germline V gene lookup returns CDR1 SGDLS and CDR2 YYNGEE. The CDR3 consists of 14 residues. The V and J ends lost 3 bases and 8 bases, in that order; junction bases with no gene match: 7. CDR3 region: CASSDSGEEGELFF. Written as DNA, the CDR3 is TGTGCCAGCAGCGACAGCGGGGAAGAGGGGGAGCTGTTTTTT. The whole variable domain, remainder taken from reference TRBV9 and TRBJ2-2, is DSGVTQTPKHLITATGQRVTLRCSPRSGDLSVYWYQQSLDQGLQFLIQYYNGEERAKGNILERFSAQQFPDLHSELNLSSLELGDSALYFCASSDSGEEGELFFGEGSRLTVL.

This sequence joins TRBV12-2 and TRBJ1-1. TRBV12-2 represents a pseudogene. The CDR3 totals 17 residues. The CDR3, as DNA: TGTGCAAGTCGCTTAGACGTCCAAAGGAGGTGGTGTACTGAAGCTTTCTTT. It codes for CASRLDVQRRWCTEAFF.

A word on this clone: Different DNA sequences within this sample yield the same CDR3. CDR3 region: CASSSDMNTEAFF. CDR3 nucleotides: TGTGCCAGCTCATCTGACATGAACACTGAAGCTTTCTTT. The chain employs TRBV18 and TRBJ1-1; D is unresolved. CDR3 length: 13 residues. The germline V and J ends were trimmed by 5 bases and 0 bases, with 7 bases remaining between them. The germline V gene has CDR1 KGHSH and CDR2 LQKENI.

The V call is TRBV9, the J call TRBJ1-3; tentative D call: TRBD1 (5 bases). Per germline, CDR1 SGDLS and CDR2 YYNGEE. The V and J ends lost 0 bases and 1 base respectively, with 8 bases between them. This CDR3 has 15 residues. The CDR3 nucleotides are TGTGCCAGCAGCGTAGCAGGGCTTTCTGGAAACACCATATATTTT. Translation: CASSVAGLSGNTIYF.

This chain joins TRBV10-3 and TRBJ2-5; 8 bases are shared with TRBD2. Germline assignment: CDR1 ENHRY and CDR2 SYGVKD. The CDR3 is 15 residues long. V trimming: 4 bases; J trimming: 3 bases; junction bases outside the gene matches: 7. The CDR3 DNA reads as TGTGCCATCAGTGGAACTAGCGGTGGCAAAGAGACCCAGTACTTC. Translating it yields CAISGTSGGKETQYF.

The chain carries TRBV11-2 and TRBJ2-1; D tentatively reads TRBD1 or TRBD2 (6 bases each). Germline V gives CDR1 SGHAT, CDR2 FQNNGV. The V end lost 1 base, the J end lost 6 bases, and 10 bases lay between the germline ends. This CDR3 region has 14 residues. CDR3 sequence: CASSLVGGGNEQFF. DNA for the CDR3: TGTGCCAGCAGCTTAGTAGGAGGGGGCAATGAGCAGTTCTTC.

The DNA of the CDR3 is TGTGCCAGCAGCGTAGGGGCTAGCGGGGTCTACGAGCAGTACTTC. Translating gives CASSVGASGVYEQYF. The chain uses TRBV9 and TRBJ2-7; 9 bases map to TRBD2. With V trimmed by 0 bases and J by 3 bases, 4 bases remained unmatched. This CDR3 has 15 amino acids. Germline CDR1 reads SGDLS; CDR2 reads YYNGEE.

The V and J genes are TRBV27 and TRBJ1-3; D unclear. The germline gives CDR1 MNHEY, CDR2 SMNVEV (reference sequence). This CDR3 has 14 amino acids. V was clipped by 4 bases and J by 0 bases, with 7 bases between them. CDR3 region: CASSSANSGNTIYF. In nucleotides, the CDR3 is TGTGCCAGCAGTTCAGCCAACTCTGGAAACACCATATATTTT.